This TCR beta chain comes out of a study of shared clonotypes between healthy human individuals. Points on this clone: Its specificity is not known.

This CDR3 has 12 residues. Germline values: CDR1 SQVTM, CDR2 ANQGSEA. Trimming removed 7 bases from V and 3 bases from J; junction bases left unmatched: 6. Study-level findings and limits: Relative to memory subsets, naive subsets generally showed larger estimated richness. Rarefaction demonstrated incomplete sorted-subset sequencing despite large depth. In this cohort, only blood was sampled, and tissue repertoires likely differ.

Several immunoSEQ plates held equal portions of the genomic DNA taken from each subset. Method: immunoSEQ multiplex PCR; TCRdb's copy keeps in-frame clones and lacks some. The sample has roughly 2.1 million clones; about 92% are singletons. CD45RO-negative, CCR7-positively selected cells formed the naive CD8 fraction, excluding terminally differentiated effector memory CD45RA+ cells. Material: naive CD8+ T cells from PBMCs. The rearrangement links TRBV29-1 to TRBJ2-7; 7 nucleotides agree with TRBD1. The source is a man aged 18 to 29 in good health. Some clones in this sample may be carry-over from other donors' samples. Here the CDR3 DNA reads TGCAGCGGGCAGGGGGAAGGCTACGAGCAGTACTTC. This gives the protein CSGQGEGYEQYF.